A few counts support the clone carrying this T cell receptor beta chain. Antigen specificity is unknown. The data were taken from a study of T cells after yellow fever vaccination. Broader study findings: Weaker, the secondary response peaked sooner, at day 5 versus 15.

TCRdb passed the 5' RACE reads through MiXCR, listing each CDR3 protein once. The sample shows around 320,000 distinct CDR3 sequences, about 10% of them seen only once. V lost 5 bases and J 5 bases, leaving 12 bases between the germline ends. This CDR3 comprises 13 residues. CDR1 is SGHTA and CDR2 is FQGNSA in the germline V gene. The V call is TRBV7-2, the J call TRBJ2-5, with a weak D call TRBD1 (5 bases). The receptor's source is a man aged 18 to 29 who received the YFV17D yellow fever vaccine. The sample was CD4+ T cells sorted from PBMCs, taken 45 days after the yellow fever booster vaccination. The CDR3 bases are TGTGCCAGCAGCCCCAGGGTTTTGGAGACCCAGTACTTC. Amino acid sequence: CASSPRVLETQYF.